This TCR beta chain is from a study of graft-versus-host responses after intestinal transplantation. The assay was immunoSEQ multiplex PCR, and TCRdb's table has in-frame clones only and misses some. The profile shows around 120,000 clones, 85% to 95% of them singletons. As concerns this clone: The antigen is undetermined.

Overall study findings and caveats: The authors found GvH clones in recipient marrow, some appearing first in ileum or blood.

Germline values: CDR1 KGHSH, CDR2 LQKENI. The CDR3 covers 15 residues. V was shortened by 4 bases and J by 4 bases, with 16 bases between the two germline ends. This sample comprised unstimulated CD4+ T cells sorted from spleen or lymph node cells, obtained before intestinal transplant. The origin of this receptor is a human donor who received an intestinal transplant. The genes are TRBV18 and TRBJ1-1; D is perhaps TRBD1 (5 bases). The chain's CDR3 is CASSLLGAGSTEAFF. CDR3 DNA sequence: TGTGCCAGCTCACTACTCGGGGCTGGGAGCACTGAAGCTTTCTTT.